A selection of T cell receptor beta chains follows, all from one sample in a study of response to subunit inactivated influenza vaccine. TCRdb re-called the RT-PCR reads with MiXCR, one entry per CDR3 protein. This sample has 500,000 or so distinct CDR3 sequences; approximately 11% occur once, and the top ten carry over 9.5%. Sequenced here: PBMCs from blood, sampled roughly 46 days after vaccination. The receptor source for this set is a man aged 45-65 years who received an inactivated influenza vaccine. Both conserved end residues are part of each CDR3. A D gene is named only where the DNA matches it firmly. Some rows have no size entry. The others give once, few or many, or a class for an expanded clone.

d_gene: TRBD2; v_gene: TRBV12-3/TRBV12-4; abundance: few; j_gene: TRBJ2-5; CDR3nt: TGTGCCAGCAGCCCCAGCGGGAGTGAAGAGACCCAGTACTTC; CDR3aa: CASSPSGSEETQYF
d_gene: NA; v_gene: TRBV7-4; abundance: few; j_gene: TRBJ2-2; CDR3nt: TGTGCCAGCAGTTTCTTCTCCGGCGGGGGCTCGAACACCGGGGAGCTGTTTTTT; CDR3aa: CASSFFSGGGSNTGELFF
d_gene: NA; v_gene: TRBV11-2; abundance: NA; j_gene: TRBJ2-6; CDR3nt: TGTGCCAGCAGCTCACCACAGGGTAGCTCTGGGGCCAACGTCCTGACTTTC; CDR3aa: CASSSPQGSSGANVLTF
d_gene: NA; v_gene: TRBV12-3/TRBV12-4; abundance: few; j_gene: TRBJ2-7; CDR3nt: TGTGCCAGCAGTTTGCAGGGAAGCGAGCAGTACTTC; CDR3aa: CASSLQGSEQYF
d_gene: NA; v_gene: TRBV10-1; abundance: once; j_gene: TRBJ2-5; CDR3nt: TGCGCCAGCAGTCAAACTAGCTCTGCGTCCCAGTACTTC; CDR3aa: CASSQTSSASQYF
d_gene: TRBD1; v_gene: TRBV6-9; abundance: few; j_gene: TRBJ1-2; CDR3nt: TGTGCCAGTTACCGGGACAGACTTAACTATGGCTACACCTTC; CDR3aa: CASYRDRLNYGYTF
d_gene: NA; v_gene: TRBV9; abundance: many; j_gene: TRBJ2-7; CDR3nt: TGTGCCAGCAGCGTAGAAGCGAGTAGGTACGAGCAGTACTTC; CDR3aa: CASSVEASRYEQYF
d_gene: NA; v_gene: TRBV5-5; abundance: few; j_gene: TRBJ2-2; CDR3nt: TGTGCCAGCAGCTTGGTTGCGGGGCGGAACACCGGGGAGCTGTTTTTT; CDR3aa: CASSLVAGRNTGELFF
d_gene: NA; v_gene: TRBV18; abundance: once; j_gene: TRBJ2-1; CDR3nt: TGTGCCAGCTCACCGGGCCGGGACACTAAAACCTACAATGAGCAGTTCTTC; CDR3aa: CASSPGRDTKTYNEQFF
d_gene: NA; v_gene: TRBV5-1; abundance: many; j_gene: TRBJ2-5; CDR3nt: TGCGCCAGCAGCCCTGAAGGACGAGAGACCCAGTACTTC; CDR3aa: CASSPEGRETQYF
d_gene: NA; v_gene: TRBV4-1; abundance: few; j_gene: TRBJ2-5; CDR3nt: TGCGCCAGCAGCCAATCAAGTACCTACCAAGAGACCCAGTACTTC; CDR3aa: CASSQSSTYQETQYF
d_gene: TRBD1; v_gene: TRBV20-1; abundance: many; j_gene: TRBJ2-5; CDR3nt: TGCAGTGCAAAACGCAGGGGGCGGGTGGAAGAGACCCAGTACTTC; CDR3aa: CSAKRRGRVEETQYF
d_gene: NA; v_gene: TRBV3-1; abundance: NA; j_gene: TRBJ1-2; CDR3nt: TGTGCCAGCAGCCAGCTAGGGGGAAGCGGCACCTTC; CDR3aa: CASSQLGGSGTF
d_gene: NA; v_gene: TRBV13; abundance: many; j_gene: TRBJ2-1; CDR3nt: TGTGCCAGCAGCTCAGGGGGACTACTCTACAATGAGCAGTTCTTC; CDR3aa: CASSSGGLLYNEQFF
d_gene: NA; v_gene: TRBV6-5; abundance: few; j_gene: TRBJ1-2; CDR3nt: TGTGCCAGCAGTTTTTCGATGGGGAACTATGGCTACACCTTC; CDR3aa: CASSFSMGNYGYTF
d_gene: NA; v_gene: TRBV20-1; abundance: few; j_gene: TRBJ2-7; CDR3nt: TGCAGTGCAGGGAACAGGCGAACCTACGAGCAGTACTTC; CDR3aa: CSAGNRRTYEQYF
d_gene: TRBD2; v_gene: TRBV20-1; abundance: NA; j_gene: TRBJ2-1; CDR3nt: TGCAGTGCTAGAGATTTGCGGGGGAGCTCCTACAATGAGCAGTTCTTC; CDR3aa: CSARDLRGSSYNEQFF
d_gene: NA; v_gene: TRBV20-1; abundance: many; j_gene: TRBJ2-1; CDR3nt: TGCAGTGCAACGAGGACGTATGAGCAGTTCTTC; CDR3aa: CSATRTYEQFF
d_gene: TRBD2; v_gene: TRBV27; abundance: NA; j_gene: TRBJ2-1; CDR3nt: TGTGCCAGCAGTTCCTGGCGGACTAGCGGGAGTAATGAGCAGTTCTTC; CDR3aa: CASSSWRTSGSNEQFF
d_gene: NA; v_gene: TRBV9; abundance: few; j_gene: TRBJ2-7; CDR3nt: TGTGCCAGCAGCGTAGGGGGTGGGACACACCCCTACGAGCAGTACTTC; CDR3aa: CASSVGGGTHPYEQYF
d_gene: NA; v_gene: TRBV20-1; abundance: NA; j_gene: TRBJ2-1; CDR3nt: TGCAGTGCTAGAGATGGGGGATCTGAGCAGTTCTTC; CDR3aa: CSARDGGSEQFF
d_gene: NA; v_gene: TRBV14; abundance: few; j_gene: TRBJ1-1; CDR3nt: TGTGCCAGCAGATGGACTGCAGGGGCTGAAGCTTTCTTT; CDR3aa: CASRWTAGAEAFF
d_gene: NA; v_gene: TRBV12-3/TRBV12-4; abundance: many; j_gene: TRBJ1-1; CDR3nt: TGTGCCAGCAACCCCAGCAGGTTCATGAACACTGAAGCTTTCTTT; CDR3aa: CASNPSRFMNTEAFF
d_gene: NA; v_gene: TRBV29-1; abundance: few; j_gene: TRBJ1-1; CDR3nt: TGCAGCGTTGAAGACACCTACACTGAAGCTTTCTTT; CDR3aa: CSVEDTYTEAFF
d_gene: NA; v_gene: TRBV28; abundance: few; j_gene: TRBJ1-3; CDR3nt: TGTGCCAGCGAGCTGGAGGGGTCTGGAAACACCATATATTTT; CDR3aa: CASELEGSGNTIYF
d_gene: TRBD2; v_gene: TRBV7-8; abundance: few; j_gene: TRBJ2-1; CDR3nt: TGTGCCAGCAGCCCTTATGTAGCGGGTCCTAGCTCCTACAATGAGCAGTTCTTC; CDR3aa: CASSPYVAGPSSYNEQFF
d_gene: NA; v_gene: TRBV18; abundance: NA; j_gene: TRBJ2-7; CDR3nt: TGTGCCAGCTCAATAAAAATCGACAGCTACGAGCAGTACTTC; CDR3aa: CASSIKIDSYEQYF
d_gene: TRBD1; v_gene: TRBV14; abundance: few; j_gene: TRBJ2-7; CDR3nt: TGTGCCAGCAGCCTCGAGACAGGGGCCTACGAGCAGTACTTC; CDR3aa: CASSLETGAYEQYF
d_gene: NA; v_gene: TRBV3-1; abundance: NA; j_gene: TRBJ2-1; CDR3nt: TGTGCCAGCAGCCAAGTACAGGGCGCCTACAATGAGCAGTTCTTC; CDR3aa: CASSQVQGAYNEQFF